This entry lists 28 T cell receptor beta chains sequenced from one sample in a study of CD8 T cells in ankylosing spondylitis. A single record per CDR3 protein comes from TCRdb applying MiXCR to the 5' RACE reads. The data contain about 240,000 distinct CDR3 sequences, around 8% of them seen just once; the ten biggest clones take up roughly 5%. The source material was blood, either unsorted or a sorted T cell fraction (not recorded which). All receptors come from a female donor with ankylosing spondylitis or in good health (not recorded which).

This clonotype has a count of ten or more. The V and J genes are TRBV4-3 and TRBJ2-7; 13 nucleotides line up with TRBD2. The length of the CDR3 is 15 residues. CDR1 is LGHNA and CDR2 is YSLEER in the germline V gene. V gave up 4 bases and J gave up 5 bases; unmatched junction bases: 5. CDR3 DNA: TGCGCCAGCAGCCGTGGACTAGCGGGAGATGACGAGCAGTACTTC. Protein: CASSRGLAGDDEQYF.

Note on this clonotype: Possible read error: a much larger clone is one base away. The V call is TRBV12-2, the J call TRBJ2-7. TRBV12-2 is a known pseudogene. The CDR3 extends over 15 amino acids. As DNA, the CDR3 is TGTGCAAGTCGCTTTGGGCTAACGAGTTCCTACGAGCAGTACTTC. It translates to CASRFGLTSSYEQYF.

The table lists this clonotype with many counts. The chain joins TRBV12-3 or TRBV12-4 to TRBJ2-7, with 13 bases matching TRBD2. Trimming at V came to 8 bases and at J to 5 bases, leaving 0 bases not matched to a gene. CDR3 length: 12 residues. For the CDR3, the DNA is TGTGCCAGCGGACTAGCGGGAGACGAGCAGTACTTC. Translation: CASGLAGDEQYF.

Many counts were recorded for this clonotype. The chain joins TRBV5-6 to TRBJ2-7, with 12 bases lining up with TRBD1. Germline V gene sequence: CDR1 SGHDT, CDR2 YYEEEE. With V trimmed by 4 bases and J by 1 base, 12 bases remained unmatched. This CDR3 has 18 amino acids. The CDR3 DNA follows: TGTGCCAGCAGCAAAAAACCGGGACAGGGGGCGAGGTCCTACGAGCAGTACTTC. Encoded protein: CASSKKPGQGARSYEQYF.

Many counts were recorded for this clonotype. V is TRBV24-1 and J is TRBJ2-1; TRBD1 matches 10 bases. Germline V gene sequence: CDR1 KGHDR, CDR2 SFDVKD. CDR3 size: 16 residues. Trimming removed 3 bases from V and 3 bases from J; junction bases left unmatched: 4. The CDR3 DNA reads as TGTGCCACCAGTGATCCCGGGACAGGGGACTACAATGAGCAGTTCTTC. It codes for CATSDPGTGDYNEQFF.

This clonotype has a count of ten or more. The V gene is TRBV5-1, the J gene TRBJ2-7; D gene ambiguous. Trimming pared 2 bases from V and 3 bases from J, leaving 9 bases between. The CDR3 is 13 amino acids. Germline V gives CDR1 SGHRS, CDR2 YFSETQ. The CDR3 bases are TGCGCCAGCAGCTTAGGTGAGATCTACGAGCAGTACTTC. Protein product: CASSLGEIYEQYF.

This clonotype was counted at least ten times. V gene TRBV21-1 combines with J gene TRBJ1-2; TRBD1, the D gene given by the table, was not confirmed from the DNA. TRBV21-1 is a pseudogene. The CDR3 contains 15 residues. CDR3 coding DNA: TGTGCCAGCAGCAAAGTGGGGACAGGGGAAGGTGGCTACACCTTC. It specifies CASSKVGTGEGGYTF.

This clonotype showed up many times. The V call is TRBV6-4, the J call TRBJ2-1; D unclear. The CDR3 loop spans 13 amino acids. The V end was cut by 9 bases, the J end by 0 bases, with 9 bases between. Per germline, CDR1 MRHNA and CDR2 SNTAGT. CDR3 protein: CASSKSSYNEQFF. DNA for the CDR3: TGTGCCAGTAGCAAGAGCTCCTACAATGAGCAGTTCTTC.

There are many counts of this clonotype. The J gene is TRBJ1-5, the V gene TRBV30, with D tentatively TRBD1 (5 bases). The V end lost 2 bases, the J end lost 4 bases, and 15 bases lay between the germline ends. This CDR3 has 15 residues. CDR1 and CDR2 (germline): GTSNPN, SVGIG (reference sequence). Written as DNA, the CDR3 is TGTGCCTGGAGTACGCCGGGGCCCGCAAATCAGCCCCAGCATTTT. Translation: CAWSTPGPANQPQHF.

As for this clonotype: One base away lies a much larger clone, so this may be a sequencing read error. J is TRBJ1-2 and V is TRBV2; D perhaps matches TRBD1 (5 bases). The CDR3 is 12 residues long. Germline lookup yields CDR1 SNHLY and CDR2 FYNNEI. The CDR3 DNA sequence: TGTGTCAGCACGCCAGGGTTTGACGGCTACACCTTC. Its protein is CVSTPGFDGYTF.

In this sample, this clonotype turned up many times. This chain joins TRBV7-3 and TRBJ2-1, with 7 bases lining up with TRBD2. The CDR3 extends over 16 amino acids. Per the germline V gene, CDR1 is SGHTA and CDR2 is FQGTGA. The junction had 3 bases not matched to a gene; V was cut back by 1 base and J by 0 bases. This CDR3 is CASSLRAGSSYNEQFF. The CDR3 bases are TGTGCCAGCAGCTTAAGAGCGGGGAGCTCCTACAATGAGCAGTTCTTC.

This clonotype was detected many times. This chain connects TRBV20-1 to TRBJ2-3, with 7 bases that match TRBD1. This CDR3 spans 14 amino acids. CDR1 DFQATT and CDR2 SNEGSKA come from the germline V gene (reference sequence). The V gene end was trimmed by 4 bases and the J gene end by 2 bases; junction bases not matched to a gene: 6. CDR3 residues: CSAIGQEYTDTQYF. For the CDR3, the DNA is TGCAGTGCTATAGGACAGGAATACACAGATACGCAGTATTTT.

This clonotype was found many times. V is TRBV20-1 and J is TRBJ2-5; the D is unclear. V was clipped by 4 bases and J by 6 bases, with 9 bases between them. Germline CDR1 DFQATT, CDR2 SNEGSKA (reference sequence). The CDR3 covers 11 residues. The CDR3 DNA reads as TGCAGTGCTACGTTCCGGAAGACCCAGTACTTC. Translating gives CSATFRKTQYF.

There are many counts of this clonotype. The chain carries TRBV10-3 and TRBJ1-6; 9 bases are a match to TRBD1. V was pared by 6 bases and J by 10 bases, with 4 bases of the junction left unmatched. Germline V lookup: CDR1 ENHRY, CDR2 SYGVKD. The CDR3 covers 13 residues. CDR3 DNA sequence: TGTGCCATCAGCGGGACAGGGATATCACCCCTCCACTTT. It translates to CAISGTGISPLHF.

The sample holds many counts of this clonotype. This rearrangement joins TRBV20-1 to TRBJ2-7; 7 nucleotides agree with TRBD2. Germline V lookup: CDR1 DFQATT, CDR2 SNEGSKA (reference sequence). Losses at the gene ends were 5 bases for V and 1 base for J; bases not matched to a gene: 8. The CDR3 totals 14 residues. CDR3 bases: TGCAGTGCTCCCCCGACTAGCTTTTCCTACGAGCAGTACTTC. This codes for CSAPPTSFSYEQYF.

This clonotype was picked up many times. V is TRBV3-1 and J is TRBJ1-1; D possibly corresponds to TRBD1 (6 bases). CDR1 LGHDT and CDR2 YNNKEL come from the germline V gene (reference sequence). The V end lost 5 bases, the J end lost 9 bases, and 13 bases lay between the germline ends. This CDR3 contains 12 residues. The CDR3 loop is CASSLTGGQAFF. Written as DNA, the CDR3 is TGTGCCAGCAGCTTGACAGGCGGACAAGCTTTCTTT.

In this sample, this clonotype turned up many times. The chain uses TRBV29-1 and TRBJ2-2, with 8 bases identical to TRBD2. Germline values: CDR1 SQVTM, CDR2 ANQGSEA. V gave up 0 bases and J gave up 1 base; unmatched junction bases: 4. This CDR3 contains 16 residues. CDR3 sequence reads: CSVEDASGLNTGELFF. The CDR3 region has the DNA TGCAGCGTTGAAGACGCTAGCGGGTTGAACACCGGGGAGCTGTTTTTT.

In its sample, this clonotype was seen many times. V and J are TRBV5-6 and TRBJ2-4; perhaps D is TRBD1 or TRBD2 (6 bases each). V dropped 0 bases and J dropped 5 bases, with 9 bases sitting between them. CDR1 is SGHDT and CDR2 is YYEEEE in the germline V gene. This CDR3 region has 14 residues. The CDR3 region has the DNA TGTGCCAGCAGCTTGGCGGGGGCTCAAAACATTCAGTACTTC. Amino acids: CASSLAGAQNIQYF.

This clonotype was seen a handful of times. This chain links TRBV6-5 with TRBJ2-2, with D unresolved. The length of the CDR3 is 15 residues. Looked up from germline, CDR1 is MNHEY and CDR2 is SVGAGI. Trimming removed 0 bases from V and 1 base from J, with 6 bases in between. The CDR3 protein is CASSYSVRNTGELFF. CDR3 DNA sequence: TGTGCCAGCAGTTACTCCGTCAGGAACACCGGGGAGCTGTTTTTT.

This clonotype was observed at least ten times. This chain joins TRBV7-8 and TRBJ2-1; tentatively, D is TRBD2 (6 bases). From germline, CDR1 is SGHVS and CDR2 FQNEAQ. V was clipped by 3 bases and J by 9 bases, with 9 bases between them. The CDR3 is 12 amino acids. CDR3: CASSLTSFEQFF. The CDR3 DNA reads TGTGCCAGCAGCTTGACTAGTTTTGAGCAGTTCTTC.

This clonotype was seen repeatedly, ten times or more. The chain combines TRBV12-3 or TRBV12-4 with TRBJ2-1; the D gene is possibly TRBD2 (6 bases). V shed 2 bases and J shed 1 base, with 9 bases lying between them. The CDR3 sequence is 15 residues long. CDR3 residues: CASSLRAGSYNEQFF. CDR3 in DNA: TGTGCCAGCAGTTTAAGGGCGGGATCCTACAATGAGCAGTTCTTC.

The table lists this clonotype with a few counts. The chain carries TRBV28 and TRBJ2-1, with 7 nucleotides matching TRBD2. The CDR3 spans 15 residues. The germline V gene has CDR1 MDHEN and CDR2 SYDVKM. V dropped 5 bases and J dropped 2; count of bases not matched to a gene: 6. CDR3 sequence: CASSAAGEAYNEQFF. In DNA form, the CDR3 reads TGTGCCAGCAGTGCGGCGGGAGAGGCCTACAATGAGCAGTTCTTC.

CDR3 residues: CASSVGGTDYGYTF. CDR3 coding DNA: TGTGCCAGCAGCGTCGGGGGGACGGACTATGGCTACACCTTC. The rearrangement joins TRBV7-2 to TRBJ1-2, with TRBD1 as a possible D gene (5 bases). The CDR3 runs to 14 residues. Germline V gives CDR1 SGHTA, CDR2 FQGNSA. V lost 5 bases to trimming and J lost 3 bases, with 13 bases between them.

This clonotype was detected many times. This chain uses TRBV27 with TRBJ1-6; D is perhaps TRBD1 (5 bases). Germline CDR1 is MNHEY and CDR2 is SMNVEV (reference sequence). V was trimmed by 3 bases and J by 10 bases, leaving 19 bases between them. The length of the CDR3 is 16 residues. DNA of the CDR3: TGTGCCAGCAGTTTGAGTGGGACCGGTGGCTGGTCACCCCTCCACTTT. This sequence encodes CASSLSGTGGWSPLHF.

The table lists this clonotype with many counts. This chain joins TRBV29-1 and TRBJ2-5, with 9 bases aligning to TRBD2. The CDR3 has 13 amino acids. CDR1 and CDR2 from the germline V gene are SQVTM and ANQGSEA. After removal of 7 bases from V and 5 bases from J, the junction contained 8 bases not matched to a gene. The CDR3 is CSAKGGRGETQYF. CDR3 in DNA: TGCAGCGCCAAGGGCGGGAGGGGTGAGACCCAGTACTTC.

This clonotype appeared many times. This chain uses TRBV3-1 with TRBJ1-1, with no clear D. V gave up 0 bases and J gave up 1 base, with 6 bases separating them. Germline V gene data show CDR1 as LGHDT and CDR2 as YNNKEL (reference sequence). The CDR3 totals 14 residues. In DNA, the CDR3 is TGTGCCAGCAGCCAAGATATAGGGAACACTGAAGCTTTCTTT. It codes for CASSQDIGNTEAFF.

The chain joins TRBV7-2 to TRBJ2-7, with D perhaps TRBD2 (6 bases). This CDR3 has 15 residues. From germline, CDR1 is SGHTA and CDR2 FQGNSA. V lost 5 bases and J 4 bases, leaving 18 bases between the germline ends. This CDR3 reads CASSPLGGRIYEQYF. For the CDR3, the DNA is TGTGCCAGCAGCCCCCTAGGAGGGCGGATTTACGAGCAGTACTTC.

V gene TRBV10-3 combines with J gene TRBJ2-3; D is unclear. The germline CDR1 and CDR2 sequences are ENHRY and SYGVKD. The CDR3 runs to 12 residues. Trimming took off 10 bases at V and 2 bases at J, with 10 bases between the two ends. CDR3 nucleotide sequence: TGTGCCACGGGCGGAACCACAGATACGCAGTATTTT. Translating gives CATGGTTDTQYF.